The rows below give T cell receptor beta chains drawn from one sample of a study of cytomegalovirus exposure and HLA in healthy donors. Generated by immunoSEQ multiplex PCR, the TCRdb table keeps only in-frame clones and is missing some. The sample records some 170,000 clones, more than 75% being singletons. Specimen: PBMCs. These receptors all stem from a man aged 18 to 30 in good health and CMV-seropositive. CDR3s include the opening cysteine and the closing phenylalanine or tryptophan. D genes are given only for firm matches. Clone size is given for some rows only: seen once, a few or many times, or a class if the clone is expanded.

DNA: TGTGCCAGCAGCCCGGGACAGGGTGGCTACGAGCAGTACTTC; CDR3: CASSPGQGGYEQYF; J: TRBJ2-7; D: TRBD1; V: TRBV5-1; size: once
DNA: TGTGCCAGCAGCGGAATCGGTAGGGAGCTGTTTTTT; CDR3: CASSGIGRELFF; J: TRBJ2-2; D: -; V: TRBV9; size: -
DNA: TGTGCCAGCAGTTACAGGGCGGGAGTGGGTAACGAGCAGTACTTC; CDR3: CASSYRAGVGNEQYF; J: TRBJ2-7; D: TRBD2; V: TRBV6-6; size: -
DNA: TGTGCCAGCAGCTTGGGACAGAACCTCTATGGCTACACCTTC; CDR3: CASSLGQNLYGYTF; J: TRBJ1-2; D: -; V: TRBV5-6; size: -
DNA: TGTGCCAGCAGTGACTCGGAGACAGGGGGCTACTATGGCTACACCTTC; CDR3: CASSDSETGGYYGYTF; J: TRBJ1-2; D: TRBD1; V: TRBV6-4; size: once
DNA: TGTGCCAGCAGCTTAGCGAGAGCGGGGGGAAGCTACGAGCAGTACTTC; CDR3: CASSLARAGGSYEQYF; J: TRBJ2-7; D: TRBD2; V: TRBV7-2; size: -
DNA: TGTGCCAGCAGTCCGAGAGGACAGGGGAGGGGGGAGACCCAGTACTTC; CDR3: CASSPRGQGRGETQYF; J: TRBJ2-5; D: TRBD1; V: TRBV9; size: -
DNA: TGTGCCAGCAGACCCTACAGGGTGGGCGGGGAGCTGTTTTTT; CDR3: CASRPYRVGGELFF; J: TRBJ2-2; D: -; V: TRBV28; size: -
DNA: TGTGCCAGCAGTGTAGGGGGCAATTCACCCCTCCACTTT; CDR3: CASSVGGNSPLHF; J: TRBJ1-6; D: TRBD1; V: TRBV2; size: few
DNA: TGTGCCAGCAGTTACTCGGCTCCCGATACGCAGTATTTT; CDR3: CASSYSAPDTQYF; J: TRBJ2-3; D: -; V: TRBV6-7; size: -
DNA: TGCGCCAGCAGCCAATATAGACTAGCGGGAGGGTTAGGGGGCACCGGGGAGCTGTTTTTT; CDR3: CASSQYRLAGGLGGTGELFF; J: TRBJ2-2; D: TRBD2; V: TRBV4-3; size: -
DNA: TGTGCCACCAGGCCCAGCGGTAGCACAGATACGCAGTATTTT; CDR3: CATRPSGSTDTQYF; J: TRBJ2-3; D: -; V: TRBV15; size: -
DNA: TGTGCCAGCAGCCCCGGGACTAGCAACGAGCAGTTCTTC; CDR3: CASSPGTSNEQFF; J: TRBJ2-1; D: TRBD2; V: TRBV11-2; size: -
DNA: TGTGCCAGCAGTTCCCTCAAAAACATCATCAATGAGCAGTTCTTC; CDR3: CASSSLKNIINEQFF; J: TRBJ2-1; D: -; V: TRBV25-1; size: -
DNA: TGCAGCGCCTCCTCCGGGACTAGCGGGGGCGGGGATACGCAGTATTTT; CDR3: CSASSGTSGGGDTQYF; J: TRBJ2-3; D: TRBD2; V: TRBV29-1; size: once
DNA: TGTGCCAGCAGCTTATCGGCTAGCGTTTACAATGAGCAGTTCTTC; CDR3: CASSLSASVYNEQFF; J: TRBJ2-1; D: -; V: TRBV7-2; size: -
DNA: TGCGCCAGCAGCCAAGGGACAGGGAAGGACGAGCAGTACTTC; CDR3: CASSQGTGKDEQYF; J: TRBJ2-7; D: TRBD1; V: TRBV4-1; size: -
DNA: TGTGCCAGCAGCCCAACTAGCGGGATACTTGGTGGCGAGCAGTACTTC; CDR3: CASSPTSGILGGEQYF; J: TRBJ2-7; D: TRBD2; V: TRBV9; size: -
DNA: TGTGCCAGCAGTTTAGGGACATGGGCCGATCAGCCCCAGCATTTT; CDR3: CASSLGTWADQPQHF; J: TRBJ1-5; D: -; V: TRBV28; size: -
DNA: TGCGCCAGCAGCCAAGCCCGATCGGGGTTTGACGCTGAAGCTTTCTTT; CDR3: CASSQARSGFDAEAFF; J: TRBJ1-1; D: -; V: TRBV4-3; size: -
DNA: TGCAGCGCCCTAGGACAGGGGGCAGTTGGGGAGCTGTTTTTT; CDR3: CSALGQGAVGELFF; J: TRBJ2-2; D: TRBD1; V: TRBV29-1; size: -
DNA: TGTGCCACCGCGGGCGGGGCCAACGTCCTGACTTTC; CDR3: CATAGGANVLTF; J: TRBJ2-6; D: -; V: TRBV15; size: -
DNA: TGTGCCGGAGGGCTCCATGATGAGCAGTTCTTC; CDR3: CAGGLHDEQFF; J: TRBJ2-1; D: -; V: TRBV30; size: -
DNA: TGTGCCATCAGTGAAGTAATAGCGGGAGACTACAATGAGCAGTTCTTC; CDR3: CAISEVIAGDYNEQFF; J: TRBJ2-1; D: TRBD2; V: TRBV10-3; size: -
DNA: TGTGCCAGCTCACCTAGAGGGACTAGCGGGAGTGGGGAGCAGTACTTC; CDR3: CASSPRGTSGSGEQYF; J: TRBJ2-7; D: TRBD2; V: TRBV18; size: -
DNA: TGCGCCAGCAGCCAAGTCGTAAGCAATCAGCCCCAGCATTTT; CDR3: CASSQVVSNQPQHF; J: TRBJ1-5; D: -; V: TRBV4-1; size: -
DNA: TGTGCCAGCAGCCAGGGCCGGGGACAGGGGGCAGGAACTGAAGCTTTCTTT; CDR3: CASSQGRGQGAGTEAFF; J: TRBJ1-1; D: TRBD1; V: TRBV14; size: -
DNA: TGTGCCAGCAGCGTAGGCTCGGGCAATGAGCAGTTCTTC; CDR3: CASSVGSGNEQFF; J: TRBJ2-1; D: -; V: TRBV9; size: -
DNA: TGTGCCAGCAGCCCCGGGACAGGCCTATACAATGAGCAGTTCTTC; CDR3: CASSPGTGLYNEQFF; J: TRBJ2-1; D: TRBD1; V: TRBV11-3; size: -
DNA: TGTGCCAGCAGCGTCGGGGGTTCAATGGCCTACGAGCAGTACTTC; CDR3: CASSVGGSMAYEQYF; J: TRBJ2-7; D: -; V: TRBV9; size: -
DNA: TGTGCCAGCAGCTTGGGCGCAGATACGCAGTATTTT; CDR3: CASSLGADTQYF; J: TRBJ2-3; D: -; V: TRBV7-9; size: -
DNA: TGTGCCAGCAGTTTTGGGCCGGGGTCGATCTACGAGCAGTACTTC; CDR3: CASSFGPGSIYEQYF; J: TRBJ2-7; D: -; V: TRBV27; size: -
DNA: TGTGCCAGCAGTTTAGGGGGGATAAACACAGATACGCAGTATTTT; CDR3: CASSLGGINTDTQYF; J: TRBJ2-3; D: -; V: TRBV27; size: -